The 29 T cell receptor beta chains listed next were all sequenced from one sample in a study of blood T cell repertoires in COVID-19. Produced via immunoSEQ multiplex PCR; TCRdb's table is partial and in-frame only. The sample consists of 360,000 or so clones, almost 90% of them appearing once. Sequences were obtained from peripheral blood. The receptors come from a man aged 18 to 30 with active or convalescent COVID-19.

The rearrangement joins TRBV24-1 to TRBJ2-5; possible D gene TRBD1, 5 bases. Germline loops: CDR1 KGHDR, CDR2 SFDVKD. The CDR3 runs to 12 residues. V lost 4 bases to trimming and J lost 5 bases, with 7 bases between them. DNA for the CDR3: TGTGCCACCAGTGAACAGGTTGAGACCCAGTACTTC. Translation: CATSEQVETQYF.

This clone was observed a single time. The chain carries TRBV28 and TRBJ2-1, with D possibly matching TRBD1 (6 bases). V was pared by 5 bases and J by 14 bases, with 16 bases between. CDR1 MDHEN and CDR2 SYDVKM come from the germline V gene. The CDR3 sequence is 12 residues long. The CDR3, as DNA: TGTGCCAGCAGTATCACTCAGGGGAAGGAGTTCTTC. It encodes CASSITQGKEFF.

The chain joins TRBV4-1 to TRBJ2-1; 8 nucleotides agree with TRBD2. This CDR3 contains 15 residues. Losses at the gene ends were 7 bases for V and 10 bases for J; bases not matched to a gene: 15. Germline CDR1 is MGHRA and CDR2 is YSYEKL. The CDR3 spells CASKSAGDFNEEQFF. The DNA of the CDR3 is TGCGCCAGCAAATCAGCGGGGGACTTTAATGAGGAGCAGTTCTTC.

The rearrangement uses TRBV5-6 and TRBJ2-5; a weak D match, TRBD2 (6 bases). The germline gives CDR1 SGHDT, CDR2 YYEEEE. This CDR3 comprises 15 residues. Trimming shortened V by 4 bases and J by 5 bases, and 18 bases separated the two germline ends. DNA for the CDR3: TGTGCCAGCAGCGGCGGGATAAAGTCCGATGAGACCCAGTACTTC. It codes for CASSGGIKSDETQYF.

The chain links TRBV28 to TRBJ2-5; 7 nucleotides match TRBD1. V shed 8 bases and J 2 bases; nucleotides not matched to a gene: 8. The CDR3 is 14 amino acids. Germline V lookup: CDR1 MDHEN, CDR2 SYDVKM. CDR3: CASGHPGQQETQYF. The CDR3 coding sequence is TGTGCCAGCGGACACCCGGGACAGCAAGAGACCCAGTACTTC.

This chain links TRBV7-3 with TRBJ2-5; maybe TRBD1 (6 bases). The germline V and J ends were trimmed by 5 bases and 5 bases, with 12 bases remaining between them. The CDR3 covers 13 residues. CDR1 is SGHTA, CDR2 FQGTGA, per germline. The CDR3 DNA reads TGTGCCAGCAGCCGTGGGACACTGGAGACCCAGTACTTC. This codes for CASSRGTLETQYF.

This chain uses TRBV7-6 with TRBJ2-5, with TRBD1 identical over 8 bases. J gave up 5 bases and V 4 bases, and 9 bases lay outside the gene matches. Germline V gene lookup returns CDR1 SGHVS and CDR2 FNYEAQ. This CDR3 comprises 15 residues. CDR3 residues: CASSSGQGIWETQYF. CDR3 nucleotide sequence: TGTGCCAGCAGCTCAGGACAGGGTATTTGGGAGACCCAGTACTTC. Full variable domain (rest looked up from reference TRBV7-6 and TRBJ2-5): GAGVSQSPRYKVTKRGQDVALRCDPISGHVSLYWYRQALGQGPEFLTYFNYEAQQDKSGLPNDRFSAERPEGSISTLTIQRTEQRDSAMYRCASSSGQGIWETQYFGPGTRLLVL.

This clone came up once. V and J are TRBV5-1 and TRBJ2-3; D may be TRBD2 (6 bases). Trimming shortened V by 0 bases and J by 2 bases, and 7 bases separated the two germline ends. The length of the CDR3 is 14 residues. Germline lookup yields CDR1 SGHRS and CDR2 YFSETQ. CDR3 amino acids: CASSLVAATDTQYF. The DNA for the CDR3 is TGCGCCAGCAGCTTGGTAGCGGCCACAGATACGCAGTATTTT.

V usage is TRBV28 and J usage is TRBJ1-5, with a tentative D call TRBD1 (5 bases). Deletions cut 5 bases from V and 2 bases from J, with 10 bases between. CDR3 size: 14 residues. CDR1 is MDHEN and CDR2 is SYDVKM in the germline V gene. The CDR3 DNA reads TGTGCCAGCAGTAAATCCAGGGGCAATCAGCCCCAGCATTTT. Translated: CASSKSRGNQPQHF.

The gene calls are TRBV18 and TRBJ1-6, with D maybe TRBD1 (5 bases). V gave up 3 bases and J gave up 7 bases, with 10 bases separating them. From germline, CDR1 is KGHSH and CDR2 LQKENI. The CDR3 covers 14 residues. CDR3 sequence (DNA): TGTGCCAGCTCACCGGCAGGGATCAATTCACCCCTCCACTTT. Translating gives CASSPAGINSPLHF. Full variable domain (outside the CDR3, taken from reference TRBV18 and TRBJ1-6): NAGVMQNPRHLVRRRGQEARLRCSPMKGHSHVYWYRQLPEEGLKFMVYLQKENIIDESGMPKERFSAEFPKEGPSILRIQQVVRGDSAAYFCASSPAGINSPLHFGNGTRLTVT.

This clone was observed once. The chain uses TRBV18 and TRBJ1-1, with D tentatively TRBD1 (6 bases). The germline CDR1 and CDR2 sequences are KGHSH and LQKENI. The CDR3 totals 16 residues. V was cut by 3 bases and J by 4 bases, with 18 bases left in between. The CDR3 reads CASSPSAGVLGTEAFF. The CDR3 DNA follows: TGTGCCAGCTCACCCTCGGCAGGGGTTTTGGGCACTGAAGCTTTCTTT. Complete variable domain (other parts from reference TRBV18 and TRBJ1-1): NAGVMQNPRHLVRRRGQEARLRCSPMKGHSHVYWYRQLPEEGLKFMVYLQKENIIDESGMPKERFSAEFPKEGPSILRIQQVVRGDSAAYFCASSPSAGVLGTEAFFGQGTRLTVV.

The V gene is TRBV18, the J gene TRBJ1-1, with TRBD1 identical over 7 bases. This CDR3 has 15 amino acids. The germline V gene encodes CDR1 KGHSH and CDR2 LQKENI. With V trimmed by 6 bases and J by 2 bases, 9 bases remained unmatched. Here the CDR3 DNA reads TGTGCCAGCTCGCTAAGGGGGCAAGGAAACACTGAAGCTTTCTTT. The encoded protein is CASSLRGQGNTEAFF. The variable domain in full, completed from reference TRBV18 and TRBJ1-1, reads NAGVMQNPRHLVRRRGQEARLRCSPMKGHSHVYWYRQLPEEGLKFMVYLQKENIIDESGMPKERFSAEFPKEGPSILRIQQVVRGDSAAYFCASSLRGQGNTEAFFGQGTRLTVV.

This rearrangement joins TRBV7-6 to TRBJ1-6, with TRBD1 matching 9 bases. The CDR3 extends over 16 amino acids. Germline V CDR1 and CDR2: SGHVS, FNYEAQ. V trimming: 5 bases; J trimming: 6 bases; junction bases outside the gene matches: 8. This CDR3 reads CASSIGGGQGNSPLHF. CDR3 nucleotides: TGTGCCAGCAGCATCGGGGGGGGACAGGGTAATTCACCCCTCCACTTT.

The chain joins TRBV6-2 or TRBV6-3 to TRBJ2-4; 14 bases map to TRBD2. Germline assignment: CDR1 MNHEY and CDR2 SVGEGT. This CDR3 contains 15 residues. Trimming took 4 bases from V and 8 from J; bases not matched to a gene: 4. The CDR3 sequence: CASSSTSGGGDIQYF. The CDR3 DNA is TGTGCCAGCAGTTCGACTAGCGGGGGGGGAGACATTCAGTACTTC.

The CDR3 bases are TGTGCCAGCAGCGTTACAGGGGGAGCCGGGGAGCTGTTTTTT. As protein: CASSVTGGAGELFF. The chain uses TRBV9 and TRBJ2-2; 8 nucleotides match TRBD1. This CDR3 is built from 14 residues. From germline, CDR1 is SGDLS and CDR2 YYNGEE. Trimming took 2 bases from V and 6 from J; bases not matched to a gene: 3.

J is TRBJ2-3 and V is TRBV24-1; 10 bases are a match to TRBD2. The ends lost 2 bases at V and 3 bases at J; junction bases unmatched: 4. From germline, CDR1 is KGHDR and CDR2 SFDVKD. The CDR3 spans 16 residues. This chain's CDR3 is CATSDSSSGRTDTQYF. In DNA, the CDR3 is TGTGCCACCAGTGATTCGTCTAGCGGGAGAACAGATACGCAGTATTTT.

This chain links TRBV10-3 with TRBJ1-5, with no clear D. The CDR3 contains 13 residues. The germline gives CDR1 ENHRY, CDR2 SYGVKD. Trimming removed 0 bases from V and 5 bases from J, with 5 bases in between. The CDR3 is CAISESRDQPQHF. The DNA for the CDR3 is TGTGCCATCAGTGAGTCCCGGGATCAGCCCCAGCATTTT.

The chain couples TRBV28 to TRBJ1-1, with 8 positions matching TRBD1. The CDR3 is 13 amino acids. V lost 4 bases to trimming and J lost 6 bases; unmatched junction nucleotides: 4. CDR1 MDHEN and CDR2 SYDVKM come from the germline V gene. CDR3 residues: CASSSLTGAEAFF. In DNA, the CDR3 is TGTGCCAGCAGTTCTCTGACAGGGGCTGAAGCTTTCTTT. The variable domain in full, with the rest retrieved from reference TRBV28 and TRBJ1-1, is DVKVTQSSRYLVKRTGEKVFLECVQDMDHENMFWYRQDPGLGLRLIYFSYDVKMKEKGDIPEGYSVSREKKERFSLILESASTNQTSMYLCASSSLTGAEAFFGQGTRLTVV.

A single count supports this clone. J is TRBJ1-1 and V is TRBV6-2 or TRBV6-3; D possibly corresponds to TRBD1 (5 bases). Trimming took off 2 bases at V and 7 bases at J, with 11 bases between the two ends. The CDR3 spans 13 residues. Germline CDR1 MNHEY, CDR2 SVGEGT. This chain's CDR3 is CASSYAGRGEAFF. CDR3 nucleotides: TGTGCCAGCAGTTACGCAGGGCGGGGTGAAGCTTTCTTT.

In its sample, this clone was seen a few times. The chain uses TRBV19 and TRBJ1-5; 8 nucleotides agree with TRBD1. The CDR3 is made up of 12 amino acids. Germline V gene data show CDR1 as LNHDA and CDR2 as SQIVND (reference sequence). The V and J ends lost 11 bases and 9 bases, in that order; junction bases with no gene match: 9. The CDR3 region is CAGSTGVGPQHF. The CDR3 DNA is TGTGCCGGCTCGACAGGGGTTGGGCCCCAGCATTTT. Together with reference TRBV19 and TRBJ1-5, the CDR3 gives the full variable domain: DGGITQSPKYLFRKEGQNVTLSCEQNLNHDAMYWYRQDPGQGLRLIYYSQIVNDFQKGDIAEGYSVSREKKESFPLTVTSAQKNPTAFYLCAGSTGVGPQHFGDGTRLSIL.

This chain links TRBV3-1 (or the pseudogene TRBV3-2) with TRBJ2-5; TRBD1 is a possible D gene (6 bases). The germline gives CDR1 LGHDT, CDR2 YNNKEL (reference sequence). CDR3 length equals 12 residues. Trimming shortened V by 3 bases and J by 5 bases, and 7 bases separated the two germline ends. The CDR3: CASSQGAETQYF. As DNA, the CDR3 is TGTGCCAGCAGCCAGGGGGCCGAGACCCAGTACTTC.

V usage is TRBV11-3 and J usage is TRBJ2-1; 7 bases align to TRBD2. CDR1 is SGHNT, CDR2 YENEEA, per germline. This CDR3 is 15 amino acids long. J was trimmed by 9 bases and V by 5 bases; bases with no gene match: 13. The CDR3 region is CASSPTGLQESEQFF. DNA for the CDR3: TGTGCCAGCAGCCCAACGGGACTACAGGAGAGTGAGCAGTTCTTC.

This clone was recorded only once. One end of the junction varies from germline; a read error may be responsible. The chain uses TRBV29-1 and TRBJ1-4; D may be TRBD1 (5 bases). Germline V gene sequence: CDR1 SQVTM, CDR2 ANQGSEA. The CDR3 contains 12 residues. The DNA for the CDR3 is TGCAGCGTAGAAGGGACGGGAGAAAAACTGTTTTTT. Its protein product is CSVEGTGEKLFF.

This clone was detected once. The rearrangement uses TRBV27 and TRBJ2-1; 9 nucleotides align to TRBD2. The CDR3 extends over 15 amino acids. V trimming: 4 bases; J trimming: 7 bases; junction bases outside the gene matches: 8. Germline V gene lookup returns CDR1 MNHEY and CDR2 SMNVEV (reference sequence). CDR3 nucleotide sequence: TGTGCCAGCAGTTCAAGGGCGGGGGGGTCAAATGAGCAGTTCTTC. Its protein is CASSSRAGGSNEQFF.

This chain joins TRBV19 and TRBJ2-2; D gene ambiguous. CDR1 LNHDA and CDR2 SQIVND come from the germline V gene (reference sequence). The CDR3 extends over 12 amino acids. Trimming took 4 bases from V and 5 from J, leaving 5 bases between them. Here the CDR3 DNA reads TGTGCCAGTAGTAGAGGTACCGGGGAGCTGTTTTTT. It codes for CASSRGTGELFF. The whole variable domain, filled in from reference TRBV19 and TRBJ2-2, reads DGGITQSPKYLFRKEGQNVTLSCEQNLNHDAMYWYRQDPGQGLRLIYYSQIVNDFQKGDIAEGYSVSREKKESFPLTVTSAQKNPTAFYLCASSRGTGELFFGEGSRLTVL.

The chain carries TRBV19 and TRBJ1-1, with D perhaps matching TRBD1 (6 bases). The V end lost 1 base, the J end lost 4 bases, and 10 bases lay between the germline ends. Germline assignment: CDR1 LNHDA and CDR2 SQIVND (reference sequence). CDR3 length: 14 residues. The CDR3 here is CASSIVGAGTEAFF. CDR3 nucleotide sequence: TGTGCCAGTAGTATAGTGGGGGCAGGCACTGAAGCTTTCTTT. Complete variable domain (other parts from reference TRBV19 and TRBJ1-1): DGGITQSPKYLFRKEGQNVTLSCEQNLNHDAMYWYRQDPGQGLRLIYYSQIVNDFQKGDIAEGYSVSREKKESFPLTVTSAQKNPTAFYLCASSIVGAGTEAFFGQGTRLTVV.

Only one count was recorded for this clone. The CDR3 DNA sequence: TGCGCCAGCAGCTTGTGGGGACAGGACACTGAAGCTTTCTTT. Amino acid sequence: CASSLWGQDTEAFF. The chain recombines TRBV5-1 with TRBJ1-1, with 8 bases aligning to TRBD1. Germline lookup yields CDR1 SGHRS and CDR2 YFSETQ. The CDR3 sequence is 14 residues long. V shed 1 base and J 3 bases; nucleotides not matched to a gene: 2.

The chain recombines TRBV4-1 with TRBJ1-4; TRBD1 matches at 9 bases. The V and J ends lost 6 bases and 8 bases, in that order; junction bases with no gene match: 10. Germline V lookup: CDR1 MGHRA, CDR2 YSYEKL. The CDR3 sequence is 15 residues long. The CDR3 DNA reads TGCGCCAGCAGTAACCCGGGACAGGGAAGGGAAAAACTGTTTTTT. The encoded protein is CASSNPGQGREKLFF.

This chain joins TRBV28 and TRBJ2-5, with a weak D call TRBD1 (6 bases). The V end was cut by 11 bases, the J end by 5 bases, with 15 bases between. The germline gives CDR1 MDHEN, CDR2 SYDVKM. The CDR3 is 12 amino acids. In DNA, the CDR3 is TGTGCCGTCAGGGGCCCATGGGAGACCCAGTACTTC. Its protein product is CAVRGPWETQYF.